Each of the 11 T cell receptor beta chains below was sequenced from the same sample in a study of T cell responses to AZD1222 COVID-19 vaccine. Assay used: immunoSEQ multiplex PCR; TCRdb lists only in-frame clones, some missing. The sample yields about 110,000 clones, approximately 89% seen once. The source was peripheral blood, collected on day 0 of MenACWY control vaccination. These receptors were collected from an adult in good health.

This rearrangement joins TRBV10-3 to TRBJ2-1; D not resolved. The V end was cut by 0 bases, the J end by 6 bases, with 3 bases between. Looked up from germline, CDR1 is ENHRY and CDR2 is SYGVKD. CDR3 length: 12 amino acids. The CDR3 nucleotides read TGTGCCATCAGTGAGTCCGGCAATGAGCAGTTCTTC. Amino acid sequence: CAISESGNEQFF.

This clone came up once. The chain employs TRBV6-4 and TRBJ1-4, with D unresolved. Trimming took off 0 bases at V and 7 bases at J, with 12 bases between the two ends. Germline V gene lookup returns CDR1 MRHNA and CDR2 SNTAGT. This CDR3 is built from 15 residues. The chain's CDR3 is CASSDSGSVGEKLFF. CDR3 bases: TGTGCCAGCAGTGACTCCGGATCCGTAGGTGAAAAACTGTTTTTT.

This chain connects TRBV19 to TRBJ2-2; D is unresolved. The CDR3 runs 15 residues. Germline CDR1 reads LNHDA; CDR2 reads SQIVND (reference sequence). With 1 base removed from V and 0 bases from J, the gap between germline ends came to 6 bases. The CDR3 sequence: CASSIGLTNTGELFF. The CDR3, as DNA: TGTGCCAGTAGTATAGGCCTGACGAACACCGGGGAGCTGTTTTTT.

This clone was observed a few times. This chain joins TRBV10-2 and TRBJ2-2; tentatively, D is TRBD2 (5 bases). Trimming pared 7 bases from V and 1 base from J, leaving 13 bases between. The CDR3 is made up of 15 amino acids. Germline values: CDR1 WSHSY, CDR2 SAAADI. CDR3 sequence (DNA): TGCGCCAGCAAGGAGGCGGCAGGGAACACCGGGGAGCTGTTTTTT. As protein: CASKEAAGNTGELFF.

As DNA, the CDR3 is TGTGCCAGCAGCTTAGCCCCGGATCAGCCCCAGCATTTT. Residues: CASSLAPDQPQHF. This sequence joins TRBV13 and TRBJ1-5; D is unclear. Germline-derived CDR1 and CDR2 are PRHDT and FYEKMQ (reference sequence). This CDR3 contains 13 residues. V dropped 1 base and J dropped 5 bases, with 6 bases sitting between them.

V and J are TRBV7-3 and TRBJ2-2; no firm D call. There are 13 residues in the CDR3. Germline CDR1 and CDR2: SGHTA and FQGTGA. V lost 1 base and J lost 4, with 4 bases in between. The CDR3 DNA follows: TGTGCCAGCAGCTTAAGGCCCACCGGGGAGCTGTTTTTT. Translated, it gives CASSLRPTGELFF.

The chain is built from TRBV27 and TRBJ2-2; tentatively, D is TRBD2 (5 bases). The CDR3 sequence is 16 residues long. CDR1 and CDR2 (germline): MNHEY, SMNVEV (reference sequence). Trimming stripped 2 bases from V and 0 bases from J, with 10 bases between. CDR3 nucleotide sequence: TGTGCCAGCAGTTTAGCGGAGGTACCGAACACCGGGGAGCTGTTTTTT. It specifies CASSLAEVPNTGELFF.

This rearrangement joins TRBV9 to TRBJ2-2; 10 bases align to TRBD2. Germline V CDR1 and CDR2: SGDLS, YYNGEE. Trimming took 4 bases from V and 0 from J; bases not matched to a gene: 0. The CDR3 sequence is 15 residues long. CDR3 sequence: CASSLAGANTGELFF. CDR3 coding DNA: TGTGCCAGCAGCCTAGCGGGGGCGAACACCGGGGAGCTGTTTTTT.

The V call is TRBV3-1 (or the pseudogene TRBV3-2), the J call TRBJ1-6; D is uncertain. V lost 3 bases and J 6 bases, leaving 6 bases between the germline ends. Germline CDR1 reads LGHDT; CDR2 reads YNNKEL (reference sequence). The CDR3 consists of 13 residues. CDR3 in DNA: TGTGCCAGCAGCCAGAATCGTAATTCACCCCTCCACTTT. This codes for CASSQNRNSPLHF.

This chain joins TRBV4-1 and TRBJ1-2; D gene ambiguous. CDR3 length: 14 amino acids. Germline lookup yields CDR1 MGHRA and CDR2 YSYEKL. Trimming stripped 0 bases from V and 2 bases from J, with 7 bases between. CDR3 DNA: TGCGCCAGCAGCCAAGATTTTGGGAACTATGGCTACACCTTC. Protein product: CASSQDFGNYGYTF.

The gene calls are TRBV19 and TRBJ1-5; 7 positions match TRBD1. Per the germline V gene, CDR1 is LNHDA and CDR2 is SQIVND (reference sequence). The CDR3 contains 17 residues. Losses at the gene ends were 5 bases for V and 0 bases for J; bases not matched to a gene: 10. CDR3 nucleotide sequence: TGTGCCAGTAGTGACCCGGGACAGTCGAATAGCAATCAGCCCCAGCATTTT. It codes for CASSDPGQSNSNQPQHF.